These T cell receptor beta chains were read from a single sample in a study of OX40 agonist ivuxolimab in advanced cancers. Clones were sequenced by immunoSEQ multiplex PCR, and TCRdb holds only the in-frame ones, with some missing. In the table there are tens of thousands of clones, around 85% of which are singletons. The sample here was CD4+ or CD8+ T cells sorted from blood, taken in a trial of the OX40 agonist ivuxolimab. These receptors were obtained from an adult with an advanced solid tumor such as melanoma, head and neck, liver or kidney cancer. Both conserved end residues are part of each CDR3. A D gene is named only where the DNA matches it firmly. Clone size is given for some rows only: seen once, a few or many times, or a class if the clone is expanded.

V gene	D gene	clone size	J gene	CDR3 DNA	CDR3 protein
TRBV6-5	-	-	TRBJ1-6	TGTGCCAGCAGTTTCCCTCCGGGTGTTGATAATTCACCCCTCCACTTT	CASSFPPGVDNSPLHF
TRBV19	TRBD1	-	TRBJ2-7	TGTGCCAGTAGTTCCAATGGACAGGGGGTCCACGAGCAGTACTTC	CASSSNGQGVHEQYF
TRBV28	TRBD2	once	TRBJ2-1	TGTGCCAGCAGCCCTACTAGCGGGGGCTACAATGAGCAGTTCTTC	CASSPTSGGYNEQFF
TRBV7-8	TRBD1	once	TRBJ2-1	TGTGCCAGCAGCTTATTCGGAACAGGGGGCTATGAGCAGTTCTTC	CASSLFGTGGYEQFF
TRBV9	-	-	TRBJ2-7	TGTGCCAGCAGCGTAGTCCCACAGGACGAGCAGTACTTC	CASSVVPQDEQYF
TRBV30	-	-	TRBJ1-4	TGTGCCTGGAGCAGGACAGCAAATAATGAAAAACTGTTTTTT	CAWSRTANNEKLFF
TRBV18	TRBD1	-	TRBJ2-1	TGTGCCAGCTCACCCACGGCGTGGACAGGGGGCAATGAGCAGTTCTTC	CASSPTAWTGGNEQFF
TRBV7-7	-	-	TRBJ2-1	TGTGCCAGCAGCTTAGAGTCTGGGGAGGAGCAGTTCTTC	CASSLESGEEQFF
TRBV6-5	-	-	TRBJ2-2	TGTGCCAGCAGTTACGCGCCGTATACGACCGGGGAGCTGTTTTTT	CASSYAPYTTGELFF
TRBV4-3	TRBD1	few	TRBJ1-6	TGCGCCAGCAGCCCGAAAACAGGGGGCAGATCACCCCTCCACTTT	CASSPKTGGRSPLHF
TRBV28	-	-	TRBJ1-2	TGTGCCAGCAGTCTAGGACAGAACTATGGCTACACCTTC	CASSLGQNYGYTF
TRBV7-2	TRBD2	-	TRBJ2-2	TGTGCCAGCAGCTTACTAAGCGGGGCCACCGGGGAGCTGTTTTTT	CASSLLSGATGELFF
TRBV7-2	-	-	TRBJ2-7	TGTGCCAGCAGCTTAATACGGTGGGGCGCTTCCTACGAGCAGTACTTC	CASSLIRWGASYEQYF
TRBV2	-	-	TRBJ2-7	TGTGCCAGCGCTCGGCAGGAGCCTTACGAGCAGTACTTC	CASARQEPYEQYF
TRBV11-1	TRBD2	-	TRBJ2-7	TGTGCCAGCAGCCTACGTGACGGGGGAGGGTACGAGCAGTACTTC	CASSLRDGGGYEQYF
TRBV6-6	-	-	TRBJ2-3	TGTGCCAGCAGAAGGGACGCGACAGATACGCAGTATTTT	CASRRDATDTQYF
TRBV11-2	TRBD1	-	TRBJ1-4	TGTGCCAGCAGCTTAGTGTCAGGGGGAAATGAAAAACTGTTTTTT	CASSLVSGGNEKLFF
TRBV7-9	-	-	TRBJ2-3	TGTGCCAGCAGCCTCGCACGATATACGCAGTATTTT	CASSLARYTQYF
TRBV5-1	-	-	TRBJ1-5	TGCGCCAGCAGCTTCGGGGAGCGCCAGCCCCAGCATTTT	CASSFGERQPQHF
TRBV7-7	-	-	TRBJ2-1	TGTGCTAGCAGCCCCCGGTCGGGGGATGGAAATGAGCAGTTCTTC	CASSPRSGDGNEQFF
TRBV7-3	TRBD2	-	TRBJ2-1	TGTGCCAGCAGCCCTAGCGGCCCCCAAGGGGATGAGCAGTTCTTC	CASSPSGPQGDEQFF
TRBV18	-	-	TRBJ2-1	TGTGCCAGCTCACCGACAGTATACAATGAGCAGTTCTTC	CASSPTVYNEQFF
TRBV19	-	-	TRBJ2-5	TGTGCCAGTAGTGAGACAGGCCTCGAAAAGACCCAGTACTTC	CASSETGLEKTQYF
TRBV7-2	-	-	TRBJ1-6	TGTGCCAGCAGCTCCGATGGCTATAATTCACCCCTCCACTTT	CASSSDGYNSPLHF
TRBV28	-	-	TRBJ2-6	TGTGCCAGCAGTTTAGGCGGCTCTGGGGCCAACGTCCTGACTTTC	CASSLGGSGANVLTF
TRBV5-4	-	-	TRBJ2-5	TGTGCCAGCAGCTTGGATGGGGGGGGCGCGGAGACCCAGTACTTC	CASSLDGGGAETQYF
TRBV5-1	-	-	TRBJ2-7	TGCGCCAGCAGCTTGGAGGGTTTTTCGTACGAGCAGTACTTC	CASSLEGFSYEQYF
TRBV2	TRBD1	-	TRBJ1-6	TGTGCCAGCAGTTTGGGGGACAGTTCACCCCTCCACTTT	CASSLGDSSPLHF
TRBV11-3	TRBD1	-	TRBJ1-5	TGTGCCAGCAGCTTAGGTGACTTACGCCGGACAGGGGGCCATCAGCCCCAGCATTTT	CASSLGDLRRTGGHQPQHF
TRBV19	-	many	TRBJ2-3	TGTGCCAGTAGATCCGGGACAAGGTCTAGCACAGATACGCAGTATTTT	CASRSGTRSSTDTQYF
TRBV6-1	TRBD1	-	TRBJ2-4	TGTGCCAGCAGTGAGGGGACAGTGTACAACATTCAGTACTTC	CASSEGTVYNIQYF
TRBV28	TRBD1	-	TRBJ2-6	TGTGCCAGCAGGGGGACAGGGGATACTGGGGCCAACGTCCTGACTTTC	CASRGTGDTGANVLTF